Below, 26 T cell receptor beta chains from the same sample are listed, as sequenced in a study of cytomegalovirus exposure and HLA in healthy donors (dated by TCRdb to 2016 to 2017). Library prep was done by the immunoSEQ multiplex PCR assay. A mixture of 60 forward primers for TCR Vbeta segments and 13 reverse primers for TCR Jbeta segments was used in the multiplex PCR. In its TCRdb copy, this immuneACCESS table keeps in-frame sequences only and misses some clones. Where compared with another copy, unresolved V genes explain less than half of these, and the others have no known cause. This sample lists approximately 140,000 clones; roughly 83% were detected once. Together, the top ten hold less than 1.5% of the sample. Material for sequencing was PBMCs. These receptor sequences come from a girl aged 2 to 9 in good health and CMV-seronegative.

This clone appeared a single time. The rearrangement joins TRBV11-3 to TRBJ2-7, with unresolved D. CDR1 and CDR2 from the germline V gene are SGHNT and YENEEA. The CDR3 consists of 14 residues. V gave up 5 bases and J gave up 3 bases, with 14 bases separating them. CDR3 loop: CASSKDSSGYEQYF. The CDR3, as DNA: TGTGCCAGCAGCAAGGATTCGTCGGGCTACGAGCAGTACTTC.

The chain combines TRBV2 with TRBJ1-6; 9 bases map to TRBD1. V lost 2 bases to trimming and J lost 8 bases; unmatched junction nucleotides: 4. This CDR3 has 15 amino acids. CDR1 SNHLY and CDR2 FYNNEI come from the germline V gene. The CDR3 nucleotides are TGTGCCAGCAGTGAAAGATGGACAGGGGATTCACCCCTCCACTTT. Translating gives CASSERWTGDSPLHF.

The chain uses TRBV4-3 and TRBJ1-6; no clear D gene. CDR1 is LGHNA and CDR2 is YSLEER in the germline V gene. The ends were cut back, 1 base at V and 0 bases at J, with 13 bases in the middle. The length of the CDR3 is 18 residues. DNA for the CDR3: TGCGCCAGCAGCCAAGTACCCCCCCCGAGCTCCTATAATTCACCCCTCCACTTT. Amino acid sequence: CASSQVPPPSSYNSPLHF.

This chain links TRBV28 with TRBJ2-7; 7 nucleotides agree with TRBD2. The CDR3 is made up of 14 amino acids. With 7 bases clipped from V and 3 bases from J, the junction kept 9 bases outside the gene matches. CDR1 and CDR2 (germline): MDHEN, SYDVKM. Here the CDR3 DNA reads TGTGCCAGCACCGGGGGGAGCGGGTTCTACGAGCAGTACTTC. It translates to CASTGGSGFYEQYF.

The chain links TRBV11-3 to TRBJ2-7; tentatively, D is TRBD2 (5 bases). Trimming stripped 1 base from V and 0 bases from J, with 10 bases between. CDR3 size: 15 residues. Looked up from germline, CDR1 is SGHNT and CDR2 is YENEEA. The CDR3 sequence is CASSLGAVPSYEQYF. The CDR3 DNA sequence: TGTGCCAGCAGCTTAGGAGCGGTACCCTCCTACGAGCAGTACTTC.

The genes are TRBV5-3 and TRBJ2-7; D is ambiguous. TRBV5-3 belongs to the ORF category, with a function that is uncertain. The CDR3 is 15 residues long. The V and J ends lost 1 base and 0 bases respectively, with 11 bases between them. Written as DNA, the CDR3 is TGTGCCAGAAGCTTGATGACCCAGGACTCCTACGAGCAGTACTTC. It codes for CARSLMTQDSYEQYF.

The chain is built from TRBV6-1 and TRBJ1-5; 7 nucleotides align to TRBD1. CDR1 is MNHNS and CDR2 is SASEGT in the germline V gene. This CDR3 has 16 amino acids. J was trimmed by 6 bases and V by 3 bases; bases with no gene match: 11. The CDR3 region is CASSERVAGGGQPQHF. DNA of the CDR3: TGTGCCAGCAGTGAGAGGGTAGCAGGGGGAGGTCAGCCCCAGCATTTT.

The chain uses TRBV2 and TRBJ1-2; 12 nucleotides line up with TRBD1. V was clipped by 7 bases and J by 4 bases; unmatched bases: 10. The germline gives CDR1 SNHLY, CDR2 FYNNEI. This CDR3 region has 16 residues. Written as DNA, the CDR3 is TGTGCCAGCATAAGGGACAGGGGGCCTCTTAGCTATGGCTACACCTTC. Protein sequence: CASIRDRGPLSYGYTF.

This sequence joins TRBV11-2 and TRBJ1-1; perhaps TRBD1 as D (6 bases). CDR1 SGHAT and CDR2 FQNNGV come from the germline V gene. V was clipped by 0 bases and J by 6 bases, with 17 bases between them. This CDR3 is 16 amino acids long. CDR3 sequence reads: CASSLDPGLRGAEAFF. For the CDR3, the DNA is TGTGCCAGCAGCTTAGACCCCGGCCTCAGGGGTGCTGAAGCTTTCTTT.

The V gene is TRBV18, the J gene TRBJ2-4; the match to TRBD2 covers 13 bases. The CDR3 spans 20 residues. Germline V CDR1 and CDR2: KGHSH, LQKENI. Losses at the gene ends were 5 bases for V and 3 bases for J; bases not matched to a gene: 16. The CDR3 nucleotides read TGTGCCAGCTCAACGTCACCGGGACTAGCGGGATGGCGGCTCAAAAACATTCAGTACTTC. Amino acids: CASSTSPGLAGWRLKNIQYF.

The genes are TRBV5-5 and TRBJ1-1, with a possible D match to TRBD1 (6 bases). Per germline, CDR1 SGHKS and CDR2 YYEKEE (reference sequence). The CDR3 sequence is 15 residues long. Trimming took 0 bases from V and 0 from J, leaving 9 bases between them. The chain's CDR3 is CASSLDPGVNTEAFF. CDR3 sequence (DNA): TGTGCCAGCAGCTTGGATCCAGGGGTGAACACTGAAGCTTTCTTT.

The chain couples TRBV4-2 to TRBJ2-1; 12 bases agree with TRBD2. CDR1 is LGHNA, CDR2 YNFKEQ, per germline. The trim removed 3 bases at V and 8 bases at J, leaving 8 bases unmatched. The CDR3 is 16 amino acids. The CDR3 bases are TGTGCCAGCAGCCAGGTTACTAGCGGGGGGATAGATGAGCAGTTCTTC. Translation gives CASSQVTSGGIDEQFF.

The V and J genes are TRBV27 and TRBJ2-7; 8 bases match TRBD2. Germline trimming cut 5 bases from V and 2 bases from J; bases unmatched to any gene: 8. From germline, CDR1 is MNHEY and CDR2 SMNVEV (reference sequence). CDR3 length equals 15 residues. The CDR3 region has the DNA TGTGCCAGCAGTCCCCGGGGTAGCGGGACCTACGAGCAGTACTTC. Its translation is CASSPRGSGTYEQYF.

This clone was recorded a few times. The rearrangement uses TRBV28 and TRBJ2-7; tentative D call: TRBD1 (6 bases). The germline V gene encodes CDR1 MDHEN and CDR2 SYDVKM. The V and J ends lost 1 base and 0 bases respectively, with 10 bases between them. This CDR3 region has 15 residues. The CDR3 DNA reads TGTGCCAGCAGTTTATCCCCGGACAGCTCCTACGAGCAGTACTTC. Translation: CASSLSPDSSYEQYF.

The rearrangement uses TRBV4-3 and TRBJ2-1; 9 bases fit TRBD2. Germline lookup yields CDR1 LGHNA and CDR2 YSLEER. Trimming removed 5 bases from V and 6 bases from J; junction bases left unmatched: 8. The CDR3 runs 15 residues. The CDR3 DNA reads TGCGCCAGCAGCAAAGGGGGCGGGGGGGCCAATGAGCAGTTCTTC. Amino acid sequence: CASSKGGGGANEQFF.

The V gene is TRBV2, the J gene TRBJ1-1; the D is unclear. Germline V gene sequence: CDR1 SNHLY, CDR2 FYNNEI. This CDR3 has 11 amino acids. V gave up 8 bases and J gave up 3 bases, with 7 bases separating them. The CDR3: CASGGDTEAFF. The CDR3 DNA follows: TGTGCCAGCGGCGGGGACACTGAAGCTTTCTTT. Combining the CDR3 with reference TRBV2 and TRBJ1-1 gives the whole variable domain EPEVTQTPSHQVTQMGQEVILRCVPISNHLYFYWYRQILGQKVEFLVSFYNNEISEKSEIFDDQFSVERPDGSNFTLKIRSTKLEDSAMYFCASGGDTEAFFGQGTRLTVV.

This rearrangement joins TRBV7-2 to TRBJ1-4; perhaps TRBD1 as D (5 bases). This CDR3 contains 16 residues. Germline V gene lookup returns CDR1 SGHTA and CDR2 FQGNSA. Deletions cut 1 base from V and 5 bases from J, with 14 bases between. CDR3 loop: CASSLGAGPLNEKLFF. The CDR3 region has the DNA TGTGCCAGCAGCTTAGGGGCGGGACCGCTAAATGAAAAACTGTTTTTT.

The chain combines TRBV25-1 with TRBJ2-7; the D is unclear. CDR1 MGHDK and CDR2 SYGVNS come from the germline V gene. CDR3 length: 14 residues. V shed 1 base and J shed 3 bases, with 10 bases lying between them. The CDR3 nucleotides read TGTGCCAGCAGTGAATCAAACAGCCGCTACGAGCAGTACTTC. Translating gives CASSESNSRYEQYF.

This chain uses TRBV20-1 with TRBJ2-7; D gene uncertain. V was clipped by 3 bases and J by 2 bases, with 5 bases between them. The CDR3 consists of 11 residues. Per germline, CDR1 DFQATT and CDR2 SNEGSKA (reference sequence). CDR3 nucleotides: TGCAGTGCTAGTCCTACCTACGAGCAGTACTTC. This codes for CSASPTYEQYF.

The CDR3 region has the DNA TGTGCCAGCAGCTCCACGACCGGGACAGGGACCTACGAGCAGTACTTC. Translation: CASSSTTGTGTYEQYF. This rearrangement joins TRBV7-8 to TRBJ2-5, with 9 bases that match TRBD1. The J call is uncertain, as TRBJ2-7 better fits the DNA end. Germline loops: CDR1 SGHVS, CDR2 FQNEAQ. The CDR3 consists of 16 residues.

The chain combines TRBV6-6 with TRBJ2-6; D not certain. Trimming took off 4 bases at V and 0 bases at J, with 10 bases between the two ends. The CDR3 has 16 residues. From germline, CDR1 is MNHNY and CDR2 SVGAGI (reference sequence). CDR3 in DNA: TGTGCCAGCAGTTCCGAGAGTGGCTCTGGGGCCAACGTCCTGACTTTC. As protein: CASSSESGSGANVLTF.

J is TRBJ1-2 and V is TRBV27; TRBD1 aligns across 7 bases. The germline CDR1 and CDR2 sequences are MNHEY and SMNVEV (reference sequence). J lost 2 bases, V lost 2 bases, and 8 bases had no gene match. This CDR3 contains 16 residues. For the CDR3, the DNA is TGTGCCAGCAGTTTACGCCCAATACAGGGGAACTATGGCTACACCTTC. This translates into CASSLRPIQGNYGYTF.

The genes are TRBV28 and TRBJ1-4, with 8 bases matching TRBD1. V shed 6 bases and J 7 bases; nucleotides not matched to a gene: 10. The CDR3 extends over 15 amino acids. CDR1 MDHEN and CDR2 SYDVKM come from the germline V gene. CDR3 in DNA: TGTGCCAGCAGCCGATTTAGGACAGGGAGTGAAAAACTGTTTTTT. It translates to CASSRFRTGSEKLFF.

The rearrangement links TRBV4-2 to TRBJ1-3; D remains ambiguous. CDR1 is LGHNA and CDR2 is YNFKEQ in the germline V gene. The germline V and J ends were trimmed by 0 bases and 0 bases, with 3 bases remaining between them. This CDR3 has 14 amino acids. The CDR3 bases are TGTGCCAGCAGCCAAGATAGCTCTGGAAACACCATATATTTT. As protein: CASSQDSSGNTIYF.

The J gene is TRBJ1-6, the V gene TRBV25-1; 8 nucleotides match TRBD1. CDR1 is MGHDK, CDR2 SYGVNS, per germline. This CDR3 spans 14 amino acids. Unmatched junction bases numbered 6, after V lost 5 bases and J lost 9 bases. This CDR3 reads CASSLTGGGSPLHF. CDR3 coding DNA: TGTGCCAGCAGTCTCACAGGGGGAGGTTCACCCCTCCACTTT.

The chain is built from TRBV6-5 and TRBJ1-5; D is possibly TRBD1 (5 bases). CDR1 MNHEY and CDR2 SVGAGI come from the germline V gene. This CDR3 spans 14 amino acids. The V and J ends lost 2 bases and 6 bases respectively, with 11 bases between them. CDR3 sequence reads: CASSYLYQGQPQHF. As DNA, the CDR3 is TGTGCCAGCAGTTACCTGTATCAGGGTCAGCCCCAGCATTTT.